This T cell receptor (beta chain) emerged from a study of blood T cells in healthy people across ages. Study-wide findings and caveats: Significant beta diversity loss was already apparent by age about 42, declining roughly linearly.

A second PCR of 7 to 11 cycles used a sample-barcoded 5' primer and a J-beta primer mix. Each cDNA was tagged by a template-switch adaptor containing 12 random nucleotides. MiXCR, run by TCRdb on the 5' RACE reads, gives a single entry per CDR3 protein. Of some 900,000 distinct CDR3 sequences in the sample, under 50% were seen once. Comments on this clonotype: The antigen remains undetermined.

Germline trimming cut 6 bases from V and 9 bases from J; bases unmatched to any gene: 6. The CDR3 totals 14 residues. Germline lookup yields CDR1 ENHRY and CDR2 SYGVKD. The chain has TRBV10-3 and TRBJ2-1; 12 positions match TRBD1. The TCR sequence derives from a man younger than 45 in good health. Sequenced material: blood. The CDR3 DNA is TGTGCCATCAGGCCGGGACAGGGGGCTGGTGAGCAGTTCTTC. It specifies CAIRPGQGAGEQFF.